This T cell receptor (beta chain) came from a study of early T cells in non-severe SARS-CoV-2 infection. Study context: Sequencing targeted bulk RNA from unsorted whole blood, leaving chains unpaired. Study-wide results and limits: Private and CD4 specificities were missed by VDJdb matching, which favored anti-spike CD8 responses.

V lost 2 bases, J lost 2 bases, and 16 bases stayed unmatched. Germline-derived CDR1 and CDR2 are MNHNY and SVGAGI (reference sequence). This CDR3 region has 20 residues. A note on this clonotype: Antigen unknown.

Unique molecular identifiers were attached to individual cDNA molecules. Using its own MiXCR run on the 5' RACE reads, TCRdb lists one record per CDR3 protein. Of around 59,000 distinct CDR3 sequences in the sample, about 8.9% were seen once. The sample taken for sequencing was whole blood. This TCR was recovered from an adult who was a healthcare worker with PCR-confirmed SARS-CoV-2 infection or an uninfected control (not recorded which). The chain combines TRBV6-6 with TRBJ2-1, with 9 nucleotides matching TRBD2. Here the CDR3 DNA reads TGTGCCAGCAGTTACCGGCGTGGTAGCGGGAGAAGGACGACCTACAATGAGCAGTTCTTC. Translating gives CASSYRRGSGRRTTYNEQFF.